Listed below are T cell receptor beta chains from one sample, sequenced in a study of blood T cell repertoires in COVID-19. Assay: immunoSEQ multiplex PCR; the TCRdb copy retains only in-frame clones and omits some. In the table there are approximately 240,000 clones, 87% of which are singletons. The source material was PBMCs or T cells enriched from blood (not recorded which). Receptors were obtained from a woman aged 30 to 39 with acute COVID-19. The CDR3 runs from the conserved cysteine through the conserved F or W. The D gene is left open where the match is weak. Size values are once, few and many counts, or a class for expanded clones, and some rows have none.

V	size	D	J	DNA	CDR3
TRBV28	once	TRBD1	TRBJ2-5	TGTGCCAGCAGTCGAACAGGGGGCCAAGAGACCCAGTACTTC	CASSRTGGQETQYF
TRBV29-1	-	-	TRBJ1-4	TGCAGCGTTGAATGGCCAGGAGGAAAACTGTTTTTT	CSVEWPGGKLFF
TRBV13	-	-	TRBJ1-6	TGTGCCAGCAGCCAGACGGGGATCCCCCTCCACTTT	CASSQTGIPLHF
TRBV5-1	-	TRBD2	TRBJ2-2	TGCGCCAGCAGCTTTACTAGCGGGATTAACACCGGGGAGCTGTTTTTT	CASSFTSGINTGELFF
TRBV4-1	-	TRBD1	TRBJ2-1	TGCGCCAGCAGCCAAGATAGGGGACAGGGGTTTTTGGCCTACAATGAGCAGTTCTTC	CASSQDRGQGFLAYNEQFF
TRBV6-5	once	-	TRBJ1-4	TGTGCCAGCAGTGACTCAAAGGGGACTAATGAAAAACTGTTTTTT	CASSDSKGTNEKLFF
TRBV4-2	-	-	TRBJ2-3	TGTGCCAGCAGCCAAGACTCCGGGGGGCCAGATACGCAGTATTTT	CASSQDSGGPDTQYF
TRBV18	-	TRBD1	TRBJ1-3	TGTGCCAGCTCACCCGAACAGGGGAGCTCTGGAAACACCATATATTTT	CASSPEQGSSGNTIYF
TRBV5-1	-	-	TRBJ2-2	TGCGCCAGCAGCACCCGACAGGCGCACACCGGGGAGCTGTTTTTT	CASSTRQAHTGELFF
TRBV18	-	-	TRBJ2-3	TGTGCCAGCTCACCTGCACTTAGCACAGATACGCAGTATTTT	CASSPALSTDTQYF
TRBV6-6	-	-	TRBJ1-6	TGTGCCAGCAGTCGAACCTTTTCTAGCTCCTATAATTCACCCCTCCACTTT	CASSRTFSSSYNSPLHF
TRBV15	-	-	TRBJ2-7	TGTGCCACCAGCAGAGATCGGGCGGGGAGGGAGCAGTACTTC	CATSRDRAGREQYF
TRBV7-9	-	TRBD2	TRBJ2-3	TGTGCCAGCAGCTCGACTAGCGGGGTATCGGATACGCAGTATTTT	CASSSTSGVSDTQYF
TRBV9	-	-	TRBJ1-1	TGTGCCAGCAGCGTAGGCGGACTGACGAACACTGAAGCTTTCTTT	CASSVGGLTNTEAFF
TRBV9	-	-	TRBJ1-4	TGTGCCATGCTTGGCGAAAAACTGTTTTTT	CAMLGEKLFF
TRBV10-3	-	-	TRBJ2-7	TGTGCCATCAGTGAGCTAGGCGGCAGAGTTACCTACGAGCAGTACTTC	CAISELGGRVTYEQYF